This TCR beta chain was captured by sequencing in a study of cytomegalovirus exposure and HLA in healthy donors (dated by TCRdb to 2016 to 2017). Study-level background: An earlier analysis of several hundred of the donors reported 276 Gb of sequence data and 95 million to 120 million unique TCR beta sequences obtained from about 180 million T cells. All discovery cohort repertoires had been generated using a single sequencing platform. Roughly 300 gigabases of sequencing data and tens of millions of unique TCR sequences were included in an early release covering about 600 HLA-typed donors. The number of typed donors differed by locus: about 629-630 for A, B, C, DRB1 and DQB1; 522 for DQA1; about 600 for DPA1; and some 430 for DPB1. In an earlier analysis of a few hundred of the donors, high-throughput TCR beta sequencing was used to judge whether each TCR beta V gene segment behaved as functional or pseudogenic. The study aimed to test whether cataloging public T cell receptors could reveal signatures of past pathogen exposure. The study combined high-throughput TCR immunosequencing, statistical association of individual TCRs with disease status, and machine learning to predict cytomegalovirus infection status. Among around 400 genotyped donors of the cohort, an average of approximately 240,000 unique TCR beta nucleotide sequences was sequenced per donor, of which 15% to 20% were non-productive. Donor age, sex, ethnicity and CMV serostatus were compiled alongside the repertoire data. The study used immunosequencing to profile the T cell repertoires of approximately 640 subjects and linked those repertoires to cytomegalovirus serostatus. Of the 398 genotyped donors, 65% to 90% fell in the genetic ancestry cluster associated with self-reported Caucasian donors. Rather than using new phenotypic data, the later analysis identified candidate immune exposures from TCR beta sequences and from how often those sequences occurred across donors. In addition to the first cohort of hundreds of subjects, a separate validation cohort of 100 to 150 different subjects was used. Several DR-DQ haplotypes were treated as single units for association and clustering because of strong linkage in the cohort. Both class I and class II loci were covered by HLA typing, at four-digit resolution. To study patterns of TCR occurrence, a later analysis re-analyzed previously published TCR beta repertoires from 550 to 800 donors and added high-resolution HLA genotyping. A later genetic analysis used genome-wide SNP genotypes for about 65% of the 666 donors, treating that subset as a discovery cohort. General study outcomes and caveats: Only TCR beta chains were sequenced in this cohort, and the absence of alpha or paired-chain data limited detectable features. In a later genetic analysis, a missense DCLRE1C variant was associated with V-gene and J-gene trimming of TCR beta chains, and the association was replicated in an independent cohort. A later analysis associated 16,951 TCR beta sequences with specific HLA alleles at a false discovery rate of 0.05. Broadly in line with IMGT annotations, most TCR beta V segments showed up in productive rearrangements about 90% or about 30% of the time in an earlier analysis of around 550 of the donors. According to the authors, the approach could potentially be generalized to other disease states and immunological phenotypes. In both the original and validation cohorts, the classifier was reported to diagnose cytomegalovirus status with high specificity and sensitivity. A further reported finding was that TCR beta sequences accurately predicted the HLA-A and HLA-B alleles for most subjects in the first cohort. The study gave a list of about 170 TCR beta chains associated with cytomegalovirus. A cluster of highly shared sequence variants was judged likely to be a technical artifact of the sequencing pipeline. Most CMV-associated TCR beta chains appeared to be HLA-restricted in a later analysis, and the HLA associations seemed to be driven largely by CMV exposure. Presence/absence analyses assumed roughly uniform sequencing depth across donors, an assumption that may not hold. Because HLA typing was unavailable for some donors at each locus, only the typed subset was used in association tests. Linkage disequilibrium might explain the correlated functional status among segregating V segments, but an unknown experimental factor could not be ruled out. Most TCR sequences were observed very rarely across donors, whereas some public TCRs were present in many individuals. In a later genetic analysis, fewer N-insertions in productive TCRs were reported among donors in an Asian-associated ancestry cluster than the roughly 700-donor mean. A few of the identified cytomegalovirus-associated TCR beta chains were confirmed in vitro to be specific for cytomegalovirus antigens. Some IMGT-functional V segments, including TRBV6-2 and TRBV6-3, could not be told apart with the 87-base-pair reads, so those segments were excluded. According to a later analysis, TCR association rates differed among HLA loci, with DRB1 alleles showing the most associated TCRs and HLA-C alleles showing the fewest. When HLA alleles, especially DR and DQ, strongly co-occurred, TCR associations were difficult to assign to individual alleles. Because counts were too low, some 16 rarely observed V segments, including chromosome 9 orphons, were excluded from the earlier analysis of several hundred of the donors. In a later analysis, HLA-associated TCR beta chains were found to be more clonally expanded and to have lower generation probabilities than equally common non-associated chains. CMV serostatus was the only immune exposure information available for the cohort. Several of the top co-occurrence clusters appeared to be linked to parvovirus B19, influenza, CMV and Epstein-Barr virus, according to a later analysis.

Library method: the immunoSEQ multiplex PCR assay. For the multiplex PCR, a mixture combining 60 forward primers for TCR Vbeta segments and 13 reverse primers for TCR Jbeta segments was used. The CDR3 region of rearranged TCR beta genes was amplified from genomic DNA with a multiplex PCR assay. The amplified TCR beta libraries were sequenced on the Illumina HiSeq System as 87-base-pair reads. From the authors' description of their analysis: In a later analysis, roughly 80 million unique TCR beta chains were counted across the approximately 640 repertoires, and approximately 11 million of these chains were shared by at least two donors. Raw reads were error-corrected and collapsed into unique sequences by a nearest-neighbor algorithm in which closely related sequences were merged to remove PCR and sequencing errors. CDR3 sequences were aligned to IMGT reference sequences to assign V, D and J gene segments. For a sequence to be retained, a match of at least six nucleotides was required to both a V gene segment and a J gene segment. A rearrangement counted as productive if the CDR3 had no stop codons and remained in frame with V and J, and every other rearrangement counted as non-productive. CDR3 was defined according to IMGT convention as the region running from the second conserved V-encoded cysteine to the conserved J-encoded phenylalanine. Sequences without an unambiguous match to a single V gene segment were excluded from the earlier analysis of almost 600 of the donors. In an earlier analysis of approximately 590 of the donors, a V segment was called functional when productive rearrangements were above 56.7%, and segregating when the standard deviation between donors exceeded 5%. To diagnose cytomegalovirus status from the catalog of TCR beta chain sequences, a statistical classification framework was built. V and J gene assignment, in a later analysis, came from comparing TCR nucleotide sequences with IMGT/GENE-DB human TR gene sequences. A later analysis assigned CDR3 sequences and most-parsimonious VDJ recombination scenarios with the TCRdist pipeline. In a later analysis, each TCR beta chain was defined by its CDR3 amino acid sequence together with its V-gene family, and reads without a unique V-gene family were excluded. As a way to deal with suspected cross-contamination and a sequencing artifact, a later analysis dropped 592 nucleotide sequences that were highly shared and had low generation probability. A later analysis calculated a clonal expansion index for each public chain from normalized within-repertoire ranks of inferred template counts. A later analysis computed generation probabilities with a VDJ recombination model fitted to out-of-frame rearrangements, and checked the results against IGoR. In a later analysis, hypergeometric tests were used to score TCR-TCR, TCR-HLA and TCR-CMV co-occurrence, with a repertoire-size bias correction applied to TCR pairs. In a later analysis, false discovery rates were estimated by permuting HLA or CMV assignments 20 times. In a later analysis, co-occurring TCRs were grouped using DBSCAN, and TCRdist sequence similarity was added for clustering within HLA-allele-positive subsets. For co-occurrence clustering, repertoires with fewer than 30,000 or more than 120,000 public chains were excluded, along with four to six repertoires with anomalous nucleotide sharing. TCRdb stores this immuneACCESS table with in-frame sequences only. Part of the clones is absent; in the studies checked, under half of the shortfall reflects unresolved V genes, and no reason is known for the rest. The V and J calls and clone size are taken from that table; D and trimming were inferred from the DNA. The sample table lists 140,000 to 150,000 clones, over 65% of them with a count of one. The ten largest account for around 13% of the sample.

The cohort comprised under 700 healthy bone marrow donors. At the time of sampling, all cohort members were nominally healthy, though unrecorded immune exposures were likely present. The donor tested CMV seropositive, placing the donor among the 289 seropositive members of the cohort. A peripheral blood sample was provided by each donor, and peripheral blood mononuclear cells were used for TCR beta sequencing. Genomic DNA was extracted from the blood cell samples with the Qiagen DNeasy Blood Extraction Kit. In the germline V gene, CDR1 corresponds to SNHLY and CDR2 to FYNNEI. Cut back by 6 bases and 5 bases, the V and J ends lie 10 bases apart. There are 13 amino acids in the CDR3, from cysteine to phenylalanine inclusive. The kept DNA is CDR3 alone, 39 bases in frame from the first base. As concerns this clone: The specificity of this receptor is unknown. Per-nucleotide qualities are absent, and no much larger clonotype sits a single base away.

The receptor chain draws on TRBV2 and TRBJ1-4; TRBD1 is a weak D gene call, 6 bases matching. The sequence came from a man between 35 and 55 years old in good health and CMV-seropositive. The sequenced sample consisted of PBMCs. CDR3 reads: CASSGQMNEKLFF. The DNA sequence is as follows: TGTGCCAGCAGCGGACAGATGAATGAAAAACTGTTTTTT.